This is a list of T cell receptor beta chains from one sample in a study of cytotoxic CD8 clonotypes in ibrutinib-treated CLL. Sequencing used immunoSEQ multiplex PCR; TCRdb keeps in-frame clones, though not all of them. The sample includes about 60,000 clones, 56% seen only once; the top ten take just over 20%. The sequences come from PBMCs, collected after 24 months of ibrutinib treatment. These receptor sequences come from a human donor with chronic lymphocytic leukemia. Both conserved end residues are part of each CDR3. Each record gives: J gene, clone size, D gene, V gene, CDR3 DNA, CDR3 protein. A D gene is named only where the DNA matches it firmly. The listing skips clone size in some rows; elsewhere it reads once, few, many or a size class.

TRBJ1-2 NA TRBD1 TRBV5-3 TGTGCCAGAAGCCCAGACAGGGGACCACTCTTCGTCTATGGCTACACCTTC CARSPDRGPLFVYGYTF
TRBJ1-2 few NA TRBV6-6 TGTGCCAGCAGTTCGAGCCTCTACTATGGCTACACCTTC CASSSSLYYGYTF
TRBJ2-5 NA TRBD1 TRBV5-4 TGTGCCAGCAGCGTCGGGACAGGGCAAGAGACCCAGTACTTC CASSVGTGQETQYF
TRBJ2-2 few NA TRBV29-1 TGCAGCGTTAGGGAGGCCACCGGGGAGCTGTTTTTT CSVREATGELFF
TRBJ1-1 NA NA TRBV28 TGTGCCAGCCCCTCCGGGACTGAAGCTTTCTTT CASPSGTEAFF
TRBJ2-7 once TRBD2 TRBV9 TGTGCCAGCAGCGAGGGACTAGCAAATTACTACGAGCAGTACTTC CASSEGLANYYEQYF
TRBJ2-1 NA NA TRBV28 TGTGCCACCCAACAGTTGGATGAGCAGTTCTTC CATQQLDEQFF
TRBJ2-7 NA TRBD2 TRBV10-1 TGCGCCAGCAGTGAGTCAGGGGGGGCCAGGACTAGCGGGAGCAAACTCCCCTACGAGCAGTACTTC CASSESGGARTSGSKLPYEQYF
TRBJ2-1 NA TRBD1 TRBV7-8 TGTGCCAGCAGCTTGACAGGGTACAATGAGCAGTTCTTC CASSLTGYNEQFF
TRBJ1-5 NA NA TRBV28 TGTGCCAGCACCACTTTCCAAGCGGTGGACAGAATCAATCAGCCCCAGCATTTT CASTTFQAVDRINQPQHF